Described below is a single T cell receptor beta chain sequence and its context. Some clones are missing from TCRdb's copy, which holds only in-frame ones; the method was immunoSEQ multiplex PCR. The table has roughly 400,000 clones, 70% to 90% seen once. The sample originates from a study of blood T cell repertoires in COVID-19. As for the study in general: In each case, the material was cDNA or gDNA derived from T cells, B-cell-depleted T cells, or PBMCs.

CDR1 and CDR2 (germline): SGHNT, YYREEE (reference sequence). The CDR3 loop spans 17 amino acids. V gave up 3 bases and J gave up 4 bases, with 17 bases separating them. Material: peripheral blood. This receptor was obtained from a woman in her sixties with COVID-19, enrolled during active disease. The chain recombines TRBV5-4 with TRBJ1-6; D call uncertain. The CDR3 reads CASSSPGGLGYNSPLHF. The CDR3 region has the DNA TGTGCCAGCAGCTCCCCGGGAGGACTAGGTTATAATTCACCCCTCCACTTT.